This T cell receptor (beta chain) was identified during a study of human T cells and chemical hapten exposure. Study details: Diphenylcyclopropenone was administered weekly to the scalp of patients throughout the roughly 25-week study.

Looked up from germline, CDR1 is MNHEY and CDR2 is SMNVEV (reference sequence). CDR3 length: 15 residues. With V trimmed by 4 bases and J by 6 bases, 5 bases remained unmatched. This clonotype was observed at least ten times. Time point given: patch test 3, about 24 weeks after DPC sensitization. Regarding treatment: therapeutic diphenylcyclopropenone sensitization with weekly scalp DPC. Unfractionated whole blood served as the source for total RNA extraction. Individual cDNA molecules in this library carried unique molecular identifiers. One entry per CDR3 protein results from TCRdb running MiXCR on the RACE reads. The sample records over 75,000 distinct CDR3 sequences, 11% being singletons.

This specimen was whole blood, taken in connection with sensitization to the hapten diphenylcyclopropenone (DPC). V is TRBV27 and J is TRBJ2-2; 10 nucleotides match TRBD2. The source of this sequence is a woman in her twenties or thirties with alopecia areata. Some clones in this sample may be carry-over from other donors' samples. The CDR3 protein is CASSSLAGVAGELFF. CDR3 DNA: TGTGCCAGCAGTTCCCTAGCGGGAGTGGCCGGGGAGCTGTTTTTT.